This T cell receptor (beta chain) was captured by sequencing in a study of blood T cells in healthy people across ages. Individuals who donated were healthy Caucasians from Russia aged about 6 to 100. PBMCs numbering at least 6 million were isolated per sample. A second PCR of about 6 to 12 cycles used a sample-barcoded 5' primer and a J-beta primer mix. From each sample, at least 2.5 million paired-end reads containing CDR3 were obtained. TCRdb recomputed calls from the 5' RACE reads with MiXCR, one row per CDR3 protein. This table holds 1.5 million to 2 million distinct CDR3 sequences, 49% found once. Trimming cost V 0 bases and J 3 bases, with 20 bases left between them. Germline CDR1 reads LNHNV; CDR2 reads YYDKDF (reference sequence). The length of the CDR3 is 18 residues.

The source material was blood. This chain uses TRBV15 with TRBJ1-2; D possibly corresponds to TRBD1 (5 bases). This TCR was recovered from a woman between 40 and 50 years old in good health. CDR3 in amino acids: CATSRDFLGAAPHYGYTF. The CDR3 coding sequence is TGTGCCACCAGCAGAGATTTCCTAGGGGCAGCCCCTCACTATGGCTACACCTTC.